The 20 T cell receptor beta chains below come from one sample, sequenced in a study of blood T cell repertoires in COVID-19. Assay used: immunoSEQ multiplex PCR; TCRdb lists only in-frame clones, some missing. The sample comprises 120,000 to 150,000 clones, 70% to 80% of which are singletons, and under 4.5% rests with the top ten. Source material: peripheral blood. Source of these receptors: a man between 60 and 75 years old with acute or convalescent COVID-19.

The chain uses TRBV6-5 and TRBJ1-1, with unresolved D. The CDR3 contains 13 residues. Trimming took 7 bases from V and 6 from J, leaving 15 bases between them. Germline V CDR1 and CDR2: MNHEY, SVGAGI. CDR3 amino acids: CASKFRGGPEAFF. The CDR3 DNA is TGTGCCAGCAAGTTTCGGGGAGGCCCTGAAGCTTTCTTT.

The V gene is TRBV5-6, the J gene TRBJ2-7, with D maybe TRBD2 (7 bases). V gave up 6 bases and J gave up 3 bases, with 16 bases separating them. The CDR3 totals 14 residues. In germline, CDR1 is SGHDT, CDR2 YYEEEE. The CDR3 spells CASNLGGTNYEQYF. CDR3 DNA: TGTGCCAGCAACCTGGGGGGGACAAACTACGAGCAGTACTTC.

The chain links TRBV3-1 (or the pseudogene TRBV3-2) to TRBJ2-6; perhaps TRBD2 as D (5 bases). The CDR3 extends over 15 amino acids. The V gene lost 4 bases and the J gene lost 2 bases, with 9 bases spanning the gap. From germline, CDR1 is LGHDT and CDR2 YNNKEL (reference sequence). The CDR3: CASSPHGAGANVLTF. CDR3 DNA sequence: TGTGCCAGCAGCCCCCACGGGGCTGGGGCCAACGTCCTGACTTTC.

The chain is built from TRBV4-2 and TRBJ2-2; TRBD1 is a possible D gene (7 bases). The germline V and J ends were trimmed by 1 base and 3 bases, with 18 bases remaining between them. CDR1 LGHNA and CDR2 YNFKEQ come from the germline V gene. CDR3 size: 18 residues. The DNA of the CDR3 is TGTGCCAGCAGCCAAGCGGCCCCTCAGGGGGGATACACCGGGGAGCTGTTTTTT. It specifies CASSQAAPQGGYTGELFF.

The CDR3 sequence is CASSLSGGTKETQYF. The CDR3 coding sequence is TGTGCCAGCAGTCTTAGCGGAGGGACTAAAGAGACCCAGTACTTC. The V gene is TRBV7-2, the J gene TRBJ2-5; 7 bases align to TRBD2. Germline values: CDR1 SGHTA, CDR2 FQGNSA. The CDR3 extends over 15 amino acids. J was trimmed by 3 bases and V by 6 bases; bases with no gene match: 10.

The rearrangement joins TRBV28 to TRBJ2-1; a weak D match, TRBD2 (6 bases). From germline, CDR1 is MDHEN and CDR2 SYDVKM. CDR3 size: 14 residues. V shed 5 bases and J shed 0 bases, with 8 bases lying between them. The CDR3 coding sequence is TGTGCCAGCAGTGACGGGAGCTCCTACAATGAGCAGTTCTTC. Translating gives CASSDGSSYNEQFF.

The gene calls are TRBV4-3 and TRBJ1-2, with TRBD1 as a possible D gene (5 bases). The CDR3 runs 15 residues. Trimming took off 2 bases at V and 8 bases at J, with 18 bases between the two ends. Germline-derived CDR1 and CDR2 are LGHNA and YSLEER. CDR3 nucleotide sequence: TGCGCCAGCAGCCAAACCCAGGGTGGGGCGAGGGGCTACACCTTC. Translated, it gives CASSQTQGGARGYTF.

The gene calls are TRBV5-5 and TRBJ1-4; D might be TRBD1 (5 bases). The CDR3 consists of 17 residues. CDR1 SGHKS and CDR2 YYEKEE come from the germline V gene (reference sequence). V lost 4 bases, J lost 2 bases, and 18 bases lay in between. CDR3 bases: TGTGCCAGCAGCCTGGAGGGACTTCTCTTCACTAATGAAAAACTGTTTTTT. It yields the protein CASSLEGLLFTNEKLFF.

The chain joins TRBV11-2 to TRBJ1-4; D unresolved. The V gene's germline CDR1 is SGHAT and CDR2 FQNNGV. The CDR3 runs to 15 residues. V lost 2 bases and J lost 0, with 7 bases in between. The DNA of the CDR3 is TGTGCCAGCAGCTTATCTGTAGCAACTAATGAAAAACTGTTTTTT. Amino acid sequence: CASSLSVATNEKLFF. Full variable domain (outside the CDR3, taken from reference TRBV11-2 and TRBJ1-4): EAGVAQSPRYKIIEKRQSVAFWCNPISGHATLYWYQQILGQGPKLLIQFQNNGVVDDSQLPKDRFSAERLKGVDSTLKIQPAKLEDSAVYLCASSLSVATNEKLFFGSGTQLSVL.

This clone showed up just a few times. The chain recombines TRBV29-1 with TRBJ1-4, with D unresolved. The CDR3 is 10 amino acids. Trimming stripped 3 bases from V and 14 bases from J, with 10 bases between. Per the germline V gene, CDR1 is SQVTM and CDR2 is ANQGSEA. CDR3 region: CSVEAGVLFF. The CDR3 DNA follows: TGCAGCGTTGAGGCCGGGGTCCTGTTTTTT.

This sequence joins TRBV19 and TRBJ2-1, with D possibly TRBD2 on 6 matching bases. This CDR3 is 21 amino acids long. V lost 3 bases and J 0 bases, leaving 27 bases between the germline ends. Germline CDR1 and CDR2: LNHDA and SQIVND (reference sequence). The chain's CDR3 is CASSIGPPGLHLPSSYNEQFF. The CDR3 nucleotides are TGTGCCAGTAGTATCGGGCCTCCGGGACTTCATTTACCCAGCTCCTACAATGAGCAGTTCTTC. The complete variable domain, with remaining parts taken from reference TRBV19 and TRBJ2-1, reads DGGITQSPKYLFRKEGQNVTLSCEQNLNHDAMYWYRQDPGQGLRLIYYSQIVNDFQKGDIAEGYSVSREKKESFPLTVTSAQKNPTAFYLCASSIGPPGLHLPSSYNEQFFGPGTRLTVL.

The chain uses TRBV10-1 and TRBJ2-5, with D perhaps matching TRBD2 (6 bases). This CDR3 is built from 16 residues. V lost 9 bases and J lost 6, with 26 bases in between. In germline, CDR1 is WNHNN, CDR2 SYGVQD (reference sequence). The CDR3: CARILAWSLRRKTQYF. CDR3 DNA: TGCGCCAGGATTCTAGCGTGGAGCCTCAGGAGGAAGACCCAGTACTTC.

The CDR3, as DNA: TGTGCCAGCAGCGTAGAGGGTAGGGGGGAGACCCAGTACTTC. This encodes CASSVEGRGETQYF. The rearrangement uses TRBV9 and TRBJ2-5, with a weak D call TRBD1 (6 bases). V lost 0 bases and J 5 bases, leaving 11 bases between the germline ends. Germline CDR1 reads SGDLS; CDR2 reads YYNGEE. The length of the CDR3 is 14 residues.

The chain carries TRBV28 and TRBJ1-5, with 7 bases fitting TRBD1. This CDR3 is built from 15 residues. In germline, CDR1 is MDHEN, CDR2 SYDVKM. V shed 5 bases, J shed 3 bases, and the junction held 7 bases outside the gene matches. This CDR3 reads CASSLTGSYNQPQHF. The CDR3, as DNA: TGTGCCAGCAGTCTGACAGGGTCCTACAATCAGCCCCAGCATTTT.

This clone was seen many times. CDR3 residues: CASSLTGRDQPQHF. The CDR3 DNA is TGTGCCAGCAGCTTAACAGGGAGAGACCAGCCCCAGCATTTT. This sequence joins TRBV7-9 and TRBJ1-5, with TRBD1 as a possible D gene (6 bases). V lost 2 bases and J 7 bases, leaving 12 bases between the germline ends. CDR1 is SEHNR and CDR2 is FQNEAQ in the germline V gene (reference sequence). This CDR3 is built from 14 residues.

Worth noting for this clone: Given a much more abundant clone one base away, this may be a read error. The sample carries other DNA sequences with the same CDR3. The gene calls are TRBV7-6 and TRBJ1-2, with D perhaps matching TRBD1 (6 bases). The germline gives CDR1 SGHVS, CDR2 FNYEAQ. V was shortened by 5 bases and J by 2 bases, with 9 bases between the two germline ends. The CDR3 is 13 residues long. The CDR3 nucleotides read TGTGCCAGCAGCCCCACAGGGAACTATGGCTACACCTTC. Amino acids: CASSPTGNYGYTF.

Written as DNA, the CDR3 is TGTGCCACCAGTGGGGGAGAACTTGGGGCCAACGTCCTGACTTTC. Its protein product is CATSGGELGANVLTF. The J gene is TRBJ2-6, the V gene TRBV24-1; a possible D gene is TRBD2 (5 bases). Germline CDR1 is KGHDR and CDR2 is SFDVKD. The CDR3 contains 15 residues. V lost 5 bases and J 3 bases, leaving 10 bases between the germline ends.

The genes are TRBV3-1 (or the pseudogene TRBV3-2) and TRBJ2-1; 9 bases map to TRBD2. J lost 3 bases, V lost 4 bases, and 10 bases had no gene match. From germline, CDR1 is LGHDT and CDR2 YNNKEL (reference sequence). This CDR3 has 17 amino acids. The CDR3 reads CASSPPAGTSYYNEQFF. CDR3 nucleotides: TGTGCCAGCAGCCCTCCAGCCGGGACTAGCTACTACAATGAGCAGTTCTTC.

This clone was recorded once. This chain joins TRBV19 and TRBJ1-1; TRBD1 matches 7 bases. V shed 4 bases, J shed 1 base, and the junction held 6 bases outside the gene matches. The CDR3 extends over 15 amino acids. Germline V gene lookup returns CDR1 LNHDA and CDR2 SQIVND (reference sequence). The CDR3 sequence is CASSNYGQANTEAFF. For the CDR3, the DNA is TGTGCCAGTAGTAACTACGGACAGGCGAACACTGAAGCTTTCTTT.

A single count supports this clone. The genes are TRBV12-3 or TRBV12-4 and TRBJ2-7; D is unclear. With 4 bases removed from V and 2 bases from J, the gap between germline ends came to 6 bases. This CDR3 region has 12 residues. CDR3 in amino acids: CASSYTTYEQYF. The CDR3 DNA follows: TGTGCCAGCAGTTACACCACCTACGAGCAGTACTTC.